The 23 T cell receptor beta chains reported below all come from one sample, sequenced in a study of blood T cells in healthy people across ages. Together with a sample-barcoded 5' primer, a J-beta primer mix was included in a second PCR lasting roughly 6 to 12 cycles. TCRdb re-called the 5' RACE reads through MiXCR, storing one row per CDR3 protein. The table includes 550,000 to 800,000 distinct CDR3 sequences, less than 40% detected once. The sample comprised blood. Source of these receptors: a woman aged 80 or older in good health.

This clonotype has just a few counts. The chain combines TRBV6-5 with TRBJ2-3, with a tentative D call TRBD2 (6 bases). CDR1 is MNHEY and CDR2 is SVGAGI in the germline V gene. The CDR3 has 15 residues. Deletions cut 6 bases from V and 4 bases from J, with 17 bases between. The CDR3 here is CASSPGTLRSDTQYF. The CDR3 region has the DNA TGTGCCAGCAGCCCTGGGACTTTAAGGTCAGATACGCAGTATTTT.

This clonotype showed up just a few times. The V gene is TRBV5-1, the J gene TRBJ1-5, with TRBD1 identical over 7 bases. The CDR3 covers 14 residues. Germline CDR1 reads SGHRS; CDR2 reads YFSETQ. V was pared by 0 bases and J by 9 bases, with 6 bases of the junction left unmatched. The CDR3 here is CASSLDPAGGPQHF. CDR3 DNA sequence: TGCGCCAGCAGCTTGGACCCCGCAGGGGGGCCCCAGCATTTT.

In this sample, this clonotype turned up once. Just one base apart from a much larger clone, this may be a read error. The chain recombines TRBV20-1 with TRBJ2-1, with TRBD2 matching 11 bases. Looked up from germline, CDR1 is DFQATT and CDR2 is SNEGSKA (reference sequence). The CDR3 is 14 residues long. The CDR3 nucleotides read TGCAGTGCTTCAACTAGCGGGGGCTACAATGGGCAGTTCTTC. The encoded protein is CSASTSGGYNGQFF.

This chain joins TRBV29-1 and TRBJ2-5; D might be TRBD1 (7 bases). The J call may be faulty, since TRBJ2-7 better matches the DNA end. The length of the CDR3 is 12 residues. Germline V gene data show CDR1 as SQVTM and CDR2 as ANQGSEA. CDR3 sequence (DNA): TGCAGCGTTGACCAGGGGGGTCCCGAGCAGTACTTC. Translated, it gives CSVDQGGPEQYF.

J is TRBJ1-1 and V is TRBV3-1, with unresolved D. Germline CDR1 LGHDT, CDR2 YNNKEL (reference sequence). The length of the CDR3 is 16 residues. With 2 bases removed from V and 4 bases from J, the gap between germline ends came to 17 bases. CDR3 region: CASSQLATVMSTEAFF. As DNA, the CDR3 is TGTGCCAGCAGCCAATTAGCAACAGTTATGAGCACTGAAGCTTTCTTT.

Worth noting for this clonotype: Its ends do not fully match the called genes, so a read error is possible. This rearrangement joins TRBV20-1 to TRBJ2-1; a possible D gene is TRBD2 (7 bases). Per germline, CDR1 DFQATT and CDR2 SNEGSKA (reference sequence). This CDR3 region has 9 residues. CDR3 bases: TGCAAGGGGGGGGCACCTCCGGTCTTC. Its translation is CKGGAPPVF.

A word on this clonotype: A much larger clone is a single base away; this may be a read error. The chain uses TRBV6-2 or TRBV6-3 and TRBJ2-1, with TRBD1 matching 8 bases. CDR3 length: 13 amino acids. J gave up 13 bases and V 5 bases, and 10 bases lay outside the gene matches. Germline CDR1 and CDR2: MNHEY and SVGEGT. The CDR3 sequence: CASSLGQGETQFF. In DNA form, the CDR3 reads TGTGCCAGCAGTCTAGGACAGGGAGAGACCCAGTTCTTC.

The V and J genes are TRBV29-1 and TRBJ1-2; 10 positions match TRBD1. This CDR3 comprises 13 residues. Germline V gene data show CDR1 as SQVTM and CDR2 as ANQGSEA. V lost 5 bases to trimming and J lost 4 bases; unmatched junction nucleotides: 4. CDR3 sequence reads: CSVYGDRGYGYTF. The DNA of the CDR3 is TGCAGCGTTTACGGGGACAGGGGCTATGGCTACACCTTC.

This clonotype occurred many times. The genes are TRBV20-1 and TRBJ2-7; D is unclear. V dropped 6 bases and J dropped 0 bases, with 12 bases sitting between them. The CDR3 length is 13 residues. Germline CDR1 is DFQATT and CDR2 is SNEGSKA (reference sequence). Here the CDR3 DNA reads TGCAGTGCCTTCTCCACAGTCTCCTACGAGCAGTACTTC. Its translation is CSAFSTVSYEQYF.

Many counts were recorded for this clonotype. The chain carries TRBV4-2 and TRBJ2-1; D remains ambiguous. CDR1 and CDR2 from the germline V gene are LGHNA and YNFKEQ. V lost 0 bases and J 8 bases, leaving 11 bases between the germline ends. The CDR3 runs to 14 residues. DNA for the CDR3: TGTGCCAGCAGCCAAGATGAGGCGTCCTATGAGCAGTTCTTC. Its protein is CASSQDEASYEQFF.

This clonotype appeared many times. V is TRBV20-1 and J is TRBJ2-3; D tentatively reads TRBD1 or TRBD2 (6 bases each). The ends were cut back, 5 bases at V and 0 bases at J, with 9 bases in the middle. The CDR3 runs to 13 residues. Germline lookup yields CDR1 DFQATT and CDR2 SNEGSKA (reference sequence). The CDR3 loop reads CSAEGGSTDTQYF. In DNA form, the CDR3 reads TGCAGTGCTGAAGGGGGGAGCACAGATACGCAGTATTTT.

As concerns this clonotype: A much larger clone differs by one base, so this may be a read error. The rearrangement links TRBV12-3 or TRBV12-4 to TRBJ1-2; a possible D gene is TRBD1 (6 bases). CDR3 length equals 15 residues. The DNA for the CDR3 is TGTGCCAGCAGTTTATCAGGGGCCAGCTCCTATGGCTGCACCTTC. It translates to CASSLSGASSYGCTF.

This clonotype occurred a few times. A junction end diverges from the germline sequence, so it may reflect a read error. The CDR3 is CSTRDGPDTQYF. As DNA, the CDR3 is TGCAGTACTAGGGACGGTCCTGATACGCAGTATTTT. The V call is TRBV20-1, the J call TRBJ2-3; possibly TRBD1 or TRBD2 for D (5 bases each). Germline CDR1 DFQATT, CDR2 SNEGSKA (reference sequence). This CDR3 contains 12 residues.

CDR3 nucleotides: TGTGCCAGCAGTGATGGCAGCTTAGCCAAAAACATTCAGTACTTC. It translates to CASSDGSLAKNIQYF. The chain couples TRBV2 to TRBJ2-4; D remains ambiguous. Germline CDR1 is SNHLY and CDR2 is FYNNEI. This CDR3 is built from 15 residues. V was pared by 3 bases and J by 0 bases, with 9 bases between.

This clonotype was seen at least ten times. The rearrangement joins TRBV7-9 to TRBJ2-1; D not certain. Germline CDR1 SEHNR, CDR2 FQNEAQ (reference sequence). This CDR3 is 13 amino acids long. Trimming pared 2 bases from V and 6 bases from J, leaving 8 bases between. As DNA, the CDR3 is TGTGCCAGCAGCTTAAGGTCGATCAATGAGCAGTTCTTC. Translated: CASSLRSINEQFF.

This clonotype was recorded a few times. The genes are TRBV30 and TRBJ1-2; 7 positions match TRBD1. The germline V gene has CDR1 GTSNPN and CDR2 SVGIG (reference sequence). Trimming removed 5 bases from V and 5 bases from J; junction bases left unmatched: 8. The CDR3 covers 13 residues. The CDR3 protein is CAWVKGQRYGYTF. The CDR3 coding sequence is TGTGCCTGGGTAAAGGGACAGAGATATGGCTACACCTTC.

The chain links TRBV6-1 to TRBJ2-5, with D unresolved. The CDR3 is 13 residues long. Deletions cut 2 bases from V and 2 bases from J, with 6 bases between. The germline V gene has CDR1 MNHNS and CDR2 SASEGT. The CDR3 region is CASSERTQETQYF. CDR3 DNA sequence: TGTGCCAGCAGTGAACGGACGCAAGAGACCCAGTACTTC.

About this clonotype: A read error is possible here, since a much larger clone lies one base away. The CDR3 coding sequence is TGTGCCAGCACCCTACGGGGACTAGGCAAAGCCAAAAACATTCAGTACTTC. It encodes CASTLRGLGKAKNIQYF. V usage is TRBV28 and J usage is TRBJ2-4, with 8 bases fitting TRBD2. The CDR3 sequence is 17 residues long. CDR1 and CDR2 from the germline V gene are MDHEN and SYDVKM. Losses at the gene ends were 7 bases for V and 0 bases for J; bases not matched to a gene: 11.

The table lists this clonotype with many counts. The chain links TRBV5-1 to TRBJ1-3; TRBD1 matches at 7 bases. Unmatched junction bases numbered 3, after V lost 4 bases and J lost 2 bases. Germline V gene sequence: CDR1 SGHRS, CDR2 YFSETQ. This CDR3 comprises 14 residues. The CDR3 sequence is CASSLGTAGNTIYF. CDR3 DNA: TGCGCCAGCAGCCTCGGGACAGCTGGAAACACCATATATTTT.

This clonotype came up once. CDR3 DNA sequence: TGTGCCAGCAGACGACAGGGGATCACAGATACGCAGTATTTT. The encoded protein is CASRRQGITDTQYF. The chain uses TRBV12-3 or TRBV12-4 and TRBJ2-3, with 8 bases that match TRBD1. The CDR3 totals 14 residues. After removal of 6 bases from V and 2 bases from J, the junction contained 4 bases not matched to a gene.

Many counts were recorded for this clonotype. The chain carries TRBV6-2 or TRBV6-3 and TRBJ2-3; no definite D call. Between the trimmed V and J ends, which lost 5 bases and 5 bases, there was a span of 8 bases. The V gene's germline CDR1 is MNHEY and CDR2 SVGEGT. The CDR3 spans 12 residues. The CDR3 protein is CASSPDEDTQYF. The CDR3 DNA reads as TGTGCCAGCAGTCCCGACGAAGATACGCAGTATTTT.

This clonotype occurred many times. This chain joins TRBV6-1 and TRBJ2-3; D gene ambiguous. Germline values: CDR1 MNHNS, CDR2 SASEGT. With 2 bases removed from V and 2 bases from J, the gap between germline ends came to 8 bases. The CDR3 has 14 residues. The DNA for the CDR3 is TGTGCCAGCAGTGAAACACGGGCCACAGATACGCAGTATTTT. Translation gives CASSETRATDTQYF.

Concerning this clonotype itself: Possible read error: a much larger clone is one base away. The rearrangement joins TRBV9 to TRBJ2-1; D remains unclear. The last part of the DNA fits TRBJ2-7 better; the J call may be wrong. Germline assignment: CDR1 SGDLS and CDR2 YYNGEE. The CDR3 consists of 15 residues. This chain's CDR3 is CASSVTIGSYNEQYF. CDR3 in DNA: TGTGCCAGCAGCGTAACAATCGGCTCCTACAATGAGCAGTACTTC.